This T cell receptor (beta chain) was documented in a study of blood T cells in healthy people across ages. A minimum of 6 micrograms of total RNA was extracted per sample. There are 18 residues in the CDR3. CDR1 and CDR2 from the germline V gene are SGDLS and YYNGEE. The trim removed 0 bases at V and 3 bases at J, leaving 11 bases unmatched. Then a second PCR, running roughly 7 to 11 cycles, was carried out with a sample-barcoded 5' primer and a J-beta primer mix. Every single cDNA molecule received a tag from a template-switch adaptor with 12 random nucleotides. Using its own MiXCR run on the 5' RACE reads, TCRdb lists one record per CDR3 protein. The sample lists some 780,000 distinct CDR3 sequences; more than 55% were seen once.

The chain is built from TRBV9 and TRBJ2-5; 10 nucleotides agree with TRBD1. The sequence came from a man between 35 and 55 years old in good health. The sample comprised blood. The CDR3 reads CASSVAGTGVYREETQYF. The CDR3 coding sequence is TGTGCCAGCAGCGTAGCTGGGACAGGGGTTTATAGGGAAGAGACCCAGTACTTC.